A selection of T cell receptor beta chains follows, all from one sample in a study of T cell responses to AZD1222 COVID-19 vaccine. The protocol was immunoSEQ multiplex PCR, while the TCRdb copy is restricted to in-frame clones and leaves out a portion. The profile shows more than 100,000 clones, around 82% of them singletons. Sequencing used peripheral blood, obtained on day 0 of AZD1222 vaccination. These receptors were obtained from an adult in good health. The CDR3 runs from the conserved cysteine through the conserved F or W. D genes are given only for firm matches. Size is stated for part of the rows, as once, few or many counts, or as a class when the clone is expanded.

>.|TRBJ2-7|TRBD2|TRBV19
TGTGCCACATCGCCCCAAGGGGCGGGGGGTCTCGACGAGCAGTACTTC
CATSPQGAGGLDEQYF
>.|TRBJ2-3|.|TRBV3-1/TRBV3-2
TGTGCCAGCAGCAAACAGGGCACAGATACGCAGTATTTT
CASSKQGTDTQYF
>.|TRBJ2-6|.|TRBV4-2
TGTGCCAGCAGCCAGGAGCAGGGTGGGGCCAACGTCCTGACTTTC
CASSQEQGGANVLTF
>.|TRBJ1-1|.|TRBV6-5
TGTGCCAGCAGTTACTCCGCAAGCACTGAAGCTTTCTTT
CASSYSASTEAFF
>.|TRBJ1-5|.|TRBV19
TGTGCCAGTAGGGGCAGGCCCGAGAATCAGCCCCAGCATTTT
CASRGRPENQPQHF
>.|TRBJ1-4|.|TRBV28
TGTGCCAGCAGTCGGGTGGAGGGCAAACTGTTTTTT
CASSRVEGKLFF
>.|TRBJ1-1|.|TRBV20-1
TGCAGTGCTAGAGGAGGGGCTGAAGCTTTCTTT
CSARGGAEAFF
>.|TRBJ1-3|.|TRBV3-1/TRBV3-2
TGTGCCAGCAGCCCTACGTCCTACTCTGGAAACACCATATATTTT
CASSPTSYSGNTIYF
>.|TRBJ2-3|TRBD2|TRBV4-1
TGCGCCAGCAGCCACCCCGGGAGGTCTAAGGACACAGATACGCAGTATTTT
CASSHPGRSKDTDTQYF
>.|TRBJ2-4|TRBD1|TRBV14
TGTGCCAGCAGCCCACAGGGGGCACGGGGCAAAAACATTCAGTACTTC
CASSPQGARGKNIQYF
>.|TRBJ1-4|.|TRBV11-2
TGTGCCAGCAGCTTGGGCCGAGCACAGGGTTTTAATGAAAAACTGTTTTTT
CASSLGRAQGFNEKLFF
>once|TRBJ1-6|.|TRBV29-1
TGCAGCGTTCAACAGGGCGAGGGGTCACCCCTCCACTTT
CSVQQGEGSPLHF
>.|TRBJ1-5|TRBD1|TRBV3-1/TRBV3-2
TGTGCCAGCAGCTCGAGGGGGCAAAAGGGGAGCAATCAGCCCCAGCATTTT
CASSSRGQKGSNQPQHF
>.|TRBJ1-5|TRBD1|TRBV3-1/TRBV3-2
TGTGCCAGCAGCCTCAACGGTCAGGGGGCAAGAAGCAATCAGCCCCAGCATTTT
CASSLNGQGARSNQPQHF
>.|TRBJ1-4|TRBD1|TRBV24-1
TGTGCCACCAGTGATTCCGGGACAGCGGGTGAAAAACTGTTTTTT
CATSDSGTAGEKLFF
>.|TRBJ2-1|.|TRBV19
TGTGCCAGTACGTCCGTGAGCTCCTACAATGAGCAGTTCTTC
CASTSVSSYNEQFF
>few|TRBJ2-1|.|TRBV3-1/TRBV3-2
TGTGCCAGCAGCCAAATTACGGGGGAGCCCAATGAGCAGTTCTTC
CASSQITGEPNEQFF
>.|TRBJ1-2|.|TRBV13
TGTGCCAGCAGCCCCCTTTATGGTGGCTACACCTTC
CASSPLYGGYTF
>.|TRBJ2-3|.|TRBV5-4
TGTGCCAGCAGCTCTGGCACAGATACGCAGTATTTT
CASSSGTDTQYF
>.|TRBJ1-1|.|TRBV3-1/TRBV3-2
TGTGCCTCACTGGGGGGGAGGCGGACTGAAGCTTTCTTT
CASLGGRRTEAFF